This T cell receptor beta chain was captured by sequencing in a study of regulatory T cells in long-lasting Graves disease. Study overall: It was over 5 years of antithyroid drugs, with positive TSH receptor antibodies, that meant persistent Graves' disease.

Study-wide results and caveats: Between persistent patients, roughly 2,600 public clonotypes were shared, exceeding the 800 to 1,000 shared between new patients. It was peripheral blood alone, not thyroid tissue, that was studied. Because few samples were included, accuracy may have been lower.

For this clonotype: Its antigen is not identified.

Noted time point: persistent/refractory GD, antithyroid drugs over 5 years with positive TRAb. PBMC RNA served as the TCR library source. Arm-PCR of CDR3 regions with iRepertoire HTBI primers generated TCR beta libraries. TCRdb re-derived calls from the multiplex PCR reads in MiXCR, one entry per CDR3 protein. The repertoire holds hundreds of thousands of distinct CDR3 sequences, less than 25% seen once, with 6.5% to 10% in the top ten. The trim removed 4 bases at V and 3 bases at J, leaving 9 bases unmatched. CDR1 is SGHRS, CDR2 YFSETQ, per germline. CDR3 length: 15 residues. This specimen consisted of peripheral blood mononuclear cells (PBMCs), obtained when the disease was refractory, from a patient treated with antithyroid drugs. The source of this sequence is a female donor with Graves disease. This chain uses TRBV5-1 with TRBJ1-1, with 7 bases aligning to TRBD1. CDR3 in amino acids: CASSPTGAGDTEAFF. DNA of the CDR3: TGCGCCAGCAGCCCAACAGGGGCCGGGGACACTGAAGCTTTCTTT.